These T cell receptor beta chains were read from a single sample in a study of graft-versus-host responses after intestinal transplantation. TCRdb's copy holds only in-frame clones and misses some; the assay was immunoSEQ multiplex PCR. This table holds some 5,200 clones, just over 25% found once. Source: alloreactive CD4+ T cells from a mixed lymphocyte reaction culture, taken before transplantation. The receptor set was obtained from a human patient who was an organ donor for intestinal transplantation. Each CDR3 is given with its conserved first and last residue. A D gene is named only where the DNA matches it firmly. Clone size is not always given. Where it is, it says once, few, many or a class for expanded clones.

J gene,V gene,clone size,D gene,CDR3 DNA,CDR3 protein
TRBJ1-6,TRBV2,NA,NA,TGTGCCAGCCAGGGTGGCGGGACCAGAGGTTCACCCCTCCACTTT,CASQGGGTRGSPLHF
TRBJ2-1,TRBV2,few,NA,TGTGCCAGCGCTACTTATACGGCCTACAATGAGCAGTTCTTC,CASATYTAYNEQFF
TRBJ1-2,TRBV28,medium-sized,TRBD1,TGTGCCAGCAGCATTAATGGGCCCCAGGGGGCGAGCCACTATGGCTACACCTTC,CASSINGPQGASHYGYTF
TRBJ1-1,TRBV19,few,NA,TGTGCCAGTAGTATTCGGTCGAGGGAGTTGTATCCGGCTGAAGCTTTCTTT,CASSIRSRELYPAEAFF
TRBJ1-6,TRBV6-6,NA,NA,TGTGCCAGCAGTTACTCGCCCGGTCCCCTCCACTTT,CASSYSPGPLHF
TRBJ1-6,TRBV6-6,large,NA,TGTGCCAGCAGTTATGGCAGGGATAATTCACCCCTCCACTTT,CASSYGRDNSPLHF
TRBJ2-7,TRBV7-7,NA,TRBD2,TGTGCCAGCAGCCGGGGGGGGAGCTACGAGCAGTACTTC,CASSRGGSYEQYF
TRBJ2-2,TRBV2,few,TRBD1,TGTGCCAGCAGTGAGGACAGGGTTCATACCGGGGAGCTGTTTTTT,CASSEDRVHTGELFF
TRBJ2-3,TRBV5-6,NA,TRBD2,TGTGCCAGCAGCTTACTAGCGGGCACAGATACGCAGTATTTT,CASSLLAGTDTQYF
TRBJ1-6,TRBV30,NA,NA,TGTGCCTGGAGTAGAAGAGGGGGCTCCTATAATTCACCCCTCCACTTT,CAWSRRGGSYNSPLHF
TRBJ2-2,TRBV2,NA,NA,TGTGCCAGCAGGAGGGTCCACACCGGGGAGCTGTTTTTT,CASRRVHTGELFF
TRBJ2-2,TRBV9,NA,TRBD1,TGTGCCAGCAGCTTAGACGCCGGGACAGGGGGCACCGGGGAGCTGTTTTTT,CASSLDAGTGGTGELFF
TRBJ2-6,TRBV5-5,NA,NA,TGTGCCAGCGACGGGAATGTCGCACAAAGTCGGGCCAACGTCCTGACTTTC,CASDGNVAQSRANVLTF
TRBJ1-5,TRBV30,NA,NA,TGTGCCTGGAGCGCAGGGATTAGCAATCAGCCCCAGCATTTT,CAWSAGISNQPQHF
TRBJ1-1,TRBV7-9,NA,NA,TGTGCCAGCAGCCCCGCTCTAGGTCGCGAAGCTTTCTTT,CASSPALGREAFF
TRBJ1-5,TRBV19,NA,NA,TGTGCCAGTAGTACTTTCGGACAGAGCAATCAGCCCCAGCATTTT,CASSTFGQSNQPQHF
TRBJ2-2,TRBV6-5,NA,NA,TGTGCCAGCAGTGCCCGGGACATGATCACCGGGGAGCTGTTTTTT,CASSARDMITGELFF
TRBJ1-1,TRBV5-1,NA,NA,TGCGCCAGCAGCATGGACAGATTTTACACTGAAGCTTTCTTT,CASSMDRFYTEAFF
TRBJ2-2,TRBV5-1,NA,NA,TGCGCCAGCAGCTTAATTGGGCAGGTGAACACCGGGGAGCTGTTTTTT,CASSLIGQVNTGELFF
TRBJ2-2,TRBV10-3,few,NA,TGTGCCATCAGTGAGTTGGTCGGGAAGAACACCGGGGAGCTGTTTTTT,CAISELVGKNTGELFF
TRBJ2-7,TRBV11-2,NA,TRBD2,TGTGCCAGCAGCCAAAGACGGGCTAGCGGAATCTACGAGCAGTACTTC,CASSQRRASGIYEQYF
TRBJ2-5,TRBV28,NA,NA,TGTGCCAGCAGCTCCCCCTCGGCGGGACTTATCCTACAAGAGACCCAGTACTTC,CASSSPSAGLILQETQYF
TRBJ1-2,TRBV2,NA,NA,TGTGCCACCTCCAGGGCAGGGGTCTACTATGGCTACACCTTC,CATSRAGVYYGYTF
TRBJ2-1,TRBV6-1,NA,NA,TGTGCCAGCAGTGAAGACGGCCCGTGGGGACACGAGCAGTTCTTC,CASSEDGPWGHEQFF
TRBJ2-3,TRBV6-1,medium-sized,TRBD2,TGTGCCAGCACCAGCGGGGGGGCTGGAGATACGCAGTATTTT,CASTSGGAGDTQYF
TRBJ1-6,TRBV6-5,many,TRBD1,TGTGCCAGCAAGAGGGACAGGGTTCGGACCCTCCACTTT,CASKRDRVRTLHF
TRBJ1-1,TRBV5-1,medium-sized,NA,TGCGCCAGCAGCTTGGCCGGGATGGCCACTGAAGCTTTCTTT,CASSLAGMATEAFF
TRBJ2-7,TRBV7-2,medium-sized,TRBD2,TGTGCCAGCAGCTTAGAGTCTAGCGGGGGGGGTTTTTCCTACGAGCAGTACTTC,CASSLESSGGGFSYEQYF
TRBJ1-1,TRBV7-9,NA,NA,TGTGCCAGCAGCTCGAGGTTACATCGGGGCACTGAAGCTTTCTTT,CASSSRLHRGTEAFF
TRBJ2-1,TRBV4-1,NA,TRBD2,TGCGCCAGCAGCCAAGATCGCCTAGCGGGAGTCTACAATGAGCAGTTCTTC,CASSQDRLAGVYNEQFF
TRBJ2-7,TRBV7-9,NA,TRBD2,TGTGCCAGCAGCTTTTTGGCGGGAGTAGGCTCCTACGAGCAGTACTTC,CASSFLAGVGSYEQYF
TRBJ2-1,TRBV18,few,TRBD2,TGTGCCAGCTCACCCTTAATTACTAGCGGGAGAAGCAATGAGCAGTTCTTC,CASSPLITSGRSNEQFF
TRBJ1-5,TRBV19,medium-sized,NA,TGTGCCAGTAGGCTAGGAGGGTGGGGCAATCAGCCCCAGCATTTT,CASRLGGWGNQPQHF
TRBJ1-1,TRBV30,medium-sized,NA,TGTGCCTGGGGACAGTTCACTGAAGCTTTCTTT,CAWGQFTEAFF
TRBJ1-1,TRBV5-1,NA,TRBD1,TGCGCCAGCAGCTCGGGGGGGGACAGACCGAACACTGAAGCTTTCTTT,CASSSGGDRPNTEAFF
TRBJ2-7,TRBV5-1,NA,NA,TGCGCCAGCAGCTTGTTCCGGCGGCCAGACTACGAGCAGTACTTC,CASSLFRRPDYEQYF
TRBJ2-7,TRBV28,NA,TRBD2,TGTGCCAGCAGTTTCCCGGGACTAGCGAGCTCCTACGAGCAGTACTTC,CASSFPGLASSYEQYF
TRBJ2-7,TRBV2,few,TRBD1,TGTGCCAGCATTCGGGACAGGGGGCCCTACGAGCAGTACTTC,CASIRDRGPYEQYF
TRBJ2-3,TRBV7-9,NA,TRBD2,TGTGCCAGCAGCTTAGCCGCGGGTAGCGGGGCAACAGATACGCAGTATTTT,CASSLAAGSGATDTQYF
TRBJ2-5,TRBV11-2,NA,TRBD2,TGTGCCAGCGGCTTCGCGGGGGGGCCGGAGACCCAGTACTTC,CASGFAGGPETQYF
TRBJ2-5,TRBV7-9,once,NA,TGTGCCAGCAGCTTATACATGGTTCAAGAGACCCAGTACTTC,CASSLYMVQETQYF
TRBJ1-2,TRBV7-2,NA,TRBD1,TGTGCCAGCAGCTTGAGGGGGCGACGGAGGGACTATGGCTACACCTTC,CASSLRGRRRDYGYTF
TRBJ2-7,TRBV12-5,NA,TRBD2,TGTGCTAGTGGTTATTGGAGGGGGGTAACTAGCGGGGGGCAGTACTTC,CASGYWRGVTSGGQYF
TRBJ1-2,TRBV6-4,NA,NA,TGTGCCAGCAGTGACTCAAAACAGGGACGCTATGGCTACACCTTC,CASSDSKQGRYGYTF
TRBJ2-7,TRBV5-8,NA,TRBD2,TGTGCCAGCAGCTCGGGACTAGCGGGGTTATTGTTCTCCTACGAGCAGTACTTC,CASSSGLAGLLFSYEQYF
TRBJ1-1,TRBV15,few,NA,TGTGCCACCAGCATAAACCCGACAGGTGAAGCTTTCTTT,CATSINPTGEAFF
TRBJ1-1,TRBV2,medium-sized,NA,TGTGCCAGCAGTGAACGACGGGGGAGGACTGAAGCTTTCTTT,CASSERRGRTEAFF
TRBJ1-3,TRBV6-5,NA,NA,TGTGCCAGCAGTTACTCCCCCTCGCGGGGAAACACCATATATTTT,CASSYSPSRGNTIYF
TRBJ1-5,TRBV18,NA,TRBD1,TGTGCCACCCAAAAGGACAGGTCCGTCCCCCAGCATTTT,CATQKDRSVPQHF
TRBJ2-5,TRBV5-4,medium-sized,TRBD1,TGTGCCAGCAGCTTGGGCGGACAGGGCAGGGAGACCCAGTACTTC,CASSLGGQGRETQYF